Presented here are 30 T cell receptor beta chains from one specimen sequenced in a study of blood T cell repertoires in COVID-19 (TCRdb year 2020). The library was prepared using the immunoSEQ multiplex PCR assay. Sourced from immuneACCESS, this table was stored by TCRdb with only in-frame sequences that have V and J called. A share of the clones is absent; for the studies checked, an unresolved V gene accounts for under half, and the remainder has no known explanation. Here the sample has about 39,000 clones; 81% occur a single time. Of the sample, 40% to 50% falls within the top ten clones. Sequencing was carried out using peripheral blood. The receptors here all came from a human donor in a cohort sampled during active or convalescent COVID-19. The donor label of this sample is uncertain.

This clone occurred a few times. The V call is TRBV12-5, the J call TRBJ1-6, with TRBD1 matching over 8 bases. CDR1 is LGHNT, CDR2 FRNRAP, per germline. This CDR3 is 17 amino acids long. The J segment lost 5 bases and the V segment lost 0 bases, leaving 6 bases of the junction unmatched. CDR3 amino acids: CASGLVLSGQDNSPLHF. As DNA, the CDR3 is TGTGCTAGTGGTTTGGTACTTTCGGGACAGGATAATTCACCCCTCCACTTT. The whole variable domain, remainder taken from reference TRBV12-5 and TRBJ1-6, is DARVTQTPRHKVTEMGQEVTMRCQPILGHNTVFWYRQTMMQGLELLAYFRNRAPLDDSGMPKDRFSAEMPDATLATLKIQPSEPRDSAVYFCASGLVLSGQDNSPLHFGNGTRLTVT.

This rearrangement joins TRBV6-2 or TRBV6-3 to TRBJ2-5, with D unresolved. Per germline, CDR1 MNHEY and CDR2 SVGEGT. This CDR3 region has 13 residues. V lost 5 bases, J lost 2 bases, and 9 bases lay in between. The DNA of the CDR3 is TGTGCCAGCAGTAACCGGGTGCAAGAGACCCAGTACTTC. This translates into CASSNRVQETQYF.

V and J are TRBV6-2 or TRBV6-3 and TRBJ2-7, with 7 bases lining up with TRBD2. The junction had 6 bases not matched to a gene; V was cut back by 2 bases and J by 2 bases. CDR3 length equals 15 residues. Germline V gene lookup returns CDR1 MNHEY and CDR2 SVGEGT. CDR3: CASSYGPSGAYEQYF. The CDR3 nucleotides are TGTGCCAGCAGTTACGGCCCTAGCGGAGCCTACGAGCAGTACTTC.

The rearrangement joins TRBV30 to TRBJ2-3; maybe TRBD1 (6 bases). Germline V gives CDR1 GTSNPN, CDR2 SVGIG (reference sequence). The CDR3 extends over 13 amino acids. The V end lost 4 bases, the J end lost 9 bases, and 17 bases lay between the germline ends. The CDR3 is CAWIPATGHTQYF. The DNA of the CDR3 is TGTGCCTGGATACCCGCTACAGGGCACACGCAGTATTTT.

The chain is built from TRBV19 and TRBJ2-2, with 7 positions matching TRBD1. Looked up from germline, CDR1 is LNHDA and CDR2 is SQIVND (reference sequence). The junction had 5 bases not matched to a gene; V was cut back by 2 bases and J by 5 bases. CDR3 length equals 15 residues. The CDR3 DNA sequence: TGTGCCAGTAGTATAAGTCCCAGGGGGACCGGGGAGCTGTTTTTT. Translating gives CASSISPRGTGELFF.

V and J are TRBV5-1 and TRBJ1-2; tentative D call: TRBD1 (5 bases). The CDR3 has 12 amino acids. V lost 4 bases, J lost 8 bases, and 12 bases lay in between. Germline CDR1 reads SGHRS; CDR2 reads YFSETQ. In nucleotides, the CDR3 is TGCGCCAGCAGCCCCCAGGGTGACGGCTACACCTTC. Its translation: CASSPQGDGYTF.

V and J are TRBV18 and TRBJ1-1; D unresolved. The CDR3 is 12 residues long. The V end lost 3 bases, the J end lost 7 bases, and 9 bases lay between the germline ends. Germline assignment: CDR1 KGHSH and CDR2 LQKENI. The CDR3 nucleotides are TGTGCCAGCTCACCGTCGAACGGTGAAGCTTTCTTT. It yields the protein CASSPSNGEAFF.

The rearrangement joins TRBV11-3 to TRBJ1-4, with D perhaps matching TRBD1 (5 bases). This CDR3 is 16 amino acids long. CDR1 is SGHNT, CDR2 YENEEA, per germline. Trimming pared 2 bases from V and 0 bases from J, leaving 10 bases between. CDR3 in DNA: TGTGCCAGCAGCTTACGCCCGGGGGCAACTAATGAAAAACTGTTTTTT. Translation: CASSLRPGATNEKLFF.

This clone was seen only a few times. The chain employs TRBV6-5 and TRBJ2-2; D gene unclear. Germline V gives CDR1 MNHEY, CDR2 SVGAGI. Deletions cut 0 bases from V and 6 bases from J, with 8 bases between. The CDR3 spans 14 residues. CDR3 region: CASSYSFLAGELFF. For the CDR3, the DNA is TGTGCCAGCAGTTACTCCTTCCTAGCCGGGGAGCTGTTTTTT.

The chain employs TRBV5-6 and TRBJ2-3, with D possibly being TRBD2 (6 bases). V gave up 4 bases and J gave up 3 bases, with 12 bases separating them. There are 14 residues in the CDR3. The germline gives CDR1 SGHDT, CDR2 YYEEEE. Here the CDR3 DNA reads TGTGCCAGCAGCGCGGGACTGTCTACAGATACGCAGTATTTT. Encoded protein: CASSAGLSTDTQYF.

The CDR3 coding sequence is TGTGCCAGCAGCTTAGCGCGCAGGGGAAACACCATATATTTT. Translated: CASSLARRGNTIYF. The V call is TRBV7-8, the J call TRBJ1-3; D gene unclear. This CDR3 contains 14 residues. Per germline, CDR1 SGHVS and CDR2 FQNEAQ. V gave up 0 bases and J gave up 4 bases, with 7 bases separating them.

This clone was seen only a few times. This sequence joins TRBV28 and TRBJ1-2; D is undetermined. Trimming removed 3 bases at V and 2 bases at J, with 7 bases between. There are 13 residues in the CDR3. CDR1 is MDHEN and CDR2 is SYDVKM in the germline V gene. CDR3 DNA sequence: TGTGCCAGCAGTTTCAGTTTCAACTATGGCTACACCTTC. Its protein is CASSFSFNYGYTF.

The CDR3 loop is CASSPGTSEQYF. The CDR3 nucleotides read TGTGCCAGCAGCCCGGGGACTAGCGAACAGTACTTC. The chain recombines TRBV7-8 with TRBJ2-7, with 10 bases lining up with TRBD2. Germline lookup yields CDR1 SGHVS and CDR2 FQNEAQ. Trimming took 5 bases from V and 10 from J; bases not matched to a gene: 5. This CDR3 contains 12 residues.

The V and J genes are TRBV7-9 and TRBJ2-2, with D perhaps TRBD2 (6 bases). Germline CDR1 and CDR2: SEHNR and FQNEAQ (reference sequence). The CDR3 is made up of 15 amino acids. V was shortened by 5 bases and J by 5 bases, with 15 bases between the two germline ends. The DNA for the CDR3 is TGTGCCAGCAGCCGCGGGGCGGGGACGACCGGGGAGCTGTTTTTT. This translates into CASSRGAGTTGELFF.

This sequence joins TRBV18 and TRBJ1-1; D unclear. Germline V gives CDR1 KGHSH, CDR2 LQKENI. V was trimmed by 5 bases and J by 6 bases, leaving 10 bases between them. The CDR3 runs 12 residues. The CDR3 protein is CASSTDSSEAFF. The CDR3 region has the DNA TGTGCCAGCTCAACGGACTCCTCTGAAGCTTTCTTT.

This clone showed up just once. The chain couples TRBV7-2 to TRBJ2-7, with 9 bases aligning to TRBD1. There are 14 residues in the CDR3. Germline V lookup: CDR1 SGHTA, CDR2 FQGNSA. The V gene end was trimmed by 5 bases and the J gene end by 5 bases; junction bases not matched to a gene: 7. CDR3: CASSLQGASDEQYF. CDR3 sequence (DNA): TGTGCCAGCAGCCTACAGGGGGCGTCGGACGAGCAGTACTTC.

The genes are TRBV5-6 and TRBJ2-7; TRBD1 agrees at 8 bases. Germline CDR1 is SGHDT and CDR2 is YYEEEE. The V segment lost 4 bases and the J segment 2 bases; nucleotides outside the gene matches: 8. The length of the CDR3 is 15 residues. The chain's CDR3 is CASSPRDRSTYEQYF. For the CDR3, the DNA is TGTGCCAGCAGCCCGAGGGACAGGAGTACCTACGAGCAGTACTTC.

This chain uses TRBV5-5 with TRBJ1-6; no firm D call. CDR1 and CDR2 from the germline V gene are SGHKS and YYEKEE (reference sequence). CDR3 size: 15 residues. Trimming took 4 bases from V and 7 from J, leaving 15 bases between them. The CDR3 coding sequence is TGTGCCAGCAGCCGAAGCGGGGTGGGAAATTCACCCCTCCACTTT. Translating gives CASSRSGVGNSPLHF.

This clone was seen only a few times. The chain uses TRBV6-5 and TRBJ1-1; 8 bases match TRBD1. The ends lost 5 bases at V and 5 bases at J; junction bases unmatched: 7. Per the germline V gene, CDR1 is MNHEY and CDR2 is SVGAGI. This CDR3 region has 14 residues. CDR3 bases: TGTGCCAGCAGTCCTGGACAGGGTTGGACTGAAGCTTTCTTT. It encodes CASSPGQGWTEAFF.

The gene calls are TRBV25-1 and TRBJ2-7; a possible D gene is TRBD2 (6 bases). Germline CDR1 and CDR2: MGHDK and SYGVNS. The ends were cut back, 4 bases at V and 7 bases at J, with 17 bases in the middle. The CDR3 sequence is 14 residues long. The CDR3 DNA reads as TGTGCCAGCAGTGTGGGGACTCGGCGGGGAGAGCAGTACTTC. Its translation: CASSVGTRRGEQYF.

The CDR3 protein is CASSYGGGDSTPLHF. CDR3 in DNA: TGTGCCAGCAGTTACGGAGGAGGGGATAGTACACCCCTCCACTTT. The chain employs TRBV6-6 and TRBJ1-6; a possible D gene is TRBD1 (5 bases). V lost 2 bases and J lost 11, with 16 bases in between. The germline V gene encodes CDR1 MNHNY and CDR2 SVGAGI (reference sequence). The CDR3 spans 15 residues.

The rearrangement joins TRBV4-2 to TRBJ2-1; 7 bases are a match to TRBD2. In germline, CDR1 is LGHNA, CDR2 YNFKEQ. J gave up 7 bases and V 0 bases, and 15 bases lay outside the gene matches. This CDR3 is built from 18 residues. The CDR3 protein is CASSQDWTTAGVGNEQFF. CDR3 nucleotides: TGTGCCAGCAGCCAAGATTGGACTACCGCGGGGGTGGGGAATGAGCAGTTCTTC.

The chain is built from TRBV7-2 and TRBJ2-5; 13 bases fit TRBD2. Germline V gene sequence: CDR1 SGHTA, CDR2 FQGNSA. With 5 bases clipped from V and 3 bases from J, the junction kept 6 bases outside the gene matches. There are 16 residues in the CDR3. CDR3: CASSRTGTSGEETQYF. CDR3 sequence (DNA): TGTGCCAGCAGCAGAACCGGGACTAGCGGGGAAGAGACCCAGTACTTC. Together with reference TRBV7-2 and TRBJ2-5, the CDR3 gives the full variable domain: GAGVSQSPSNKVTEKGKDVELRCDPISGHTALYWYRQSLGQGLEFLIYFQGNSAPDKSGLPSDRFSAERTGGSVSTLTIQRTQQEDSAVYLCASSRTGTSGEETQYFGPGTRLLVL.

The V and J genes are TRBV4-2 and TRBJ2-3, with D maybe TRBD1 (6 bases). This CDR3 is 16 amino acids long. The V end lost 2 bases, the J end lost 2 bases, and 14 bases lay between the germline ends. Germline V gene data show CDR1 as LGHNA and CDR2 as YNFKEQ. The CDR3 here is CASSQLTGRFTDTQYF. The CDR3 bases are TGTGCCAGCAGCCAACTGACAGGCCGGTTCACAGATACGCAGTATTTT.

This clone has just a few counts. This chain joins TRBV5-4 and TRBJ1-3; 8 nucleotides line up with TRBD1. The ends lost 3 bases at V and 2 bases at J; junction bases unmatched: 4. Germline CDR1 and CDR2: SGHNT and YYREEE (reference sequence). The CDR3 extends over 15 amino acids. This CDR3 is CASSSWTGTGNTIYF. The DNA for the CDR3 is TGTGCCAGCAGCTCCTGGACAGGGACTGGAAACACCATATATTTT.

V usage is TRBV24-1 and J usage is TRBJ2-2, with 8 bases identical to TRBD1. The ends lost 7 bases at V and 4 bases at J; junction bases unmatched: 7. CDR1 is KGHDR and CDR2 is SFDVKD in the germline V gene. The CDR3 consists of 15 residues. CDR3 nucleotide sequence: TGTGCCACCAGCCCCACCACAGGGGGCACCGGGGAGCTGTTTTTT. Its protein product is CATSPTTGGTGELFF.

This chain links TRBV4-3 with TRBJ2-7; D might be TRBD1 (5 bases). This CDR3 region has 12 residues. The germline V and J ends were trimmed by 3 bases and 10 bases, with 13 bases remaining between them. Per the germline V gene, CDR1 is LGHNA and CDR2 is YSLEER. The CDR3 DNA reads TGCGCCAGCAGCCACGCCCGGACAAAACAGTACTTC. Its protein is CASSHARTKQYF.

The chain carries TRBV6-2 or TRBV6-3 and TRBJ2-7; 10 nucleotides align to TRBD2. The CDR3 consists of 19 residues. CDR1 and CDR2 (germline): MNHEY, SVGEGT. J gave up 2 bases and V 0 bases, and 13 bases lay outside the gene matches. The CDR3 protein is CASSYSSKLAGVNAYEQYF. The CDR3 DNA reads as TGTGCCAGCAGTTACTCGAGTAAGCTAGCGGGAGTAAACGCCTACGAGCAGTACTTC.

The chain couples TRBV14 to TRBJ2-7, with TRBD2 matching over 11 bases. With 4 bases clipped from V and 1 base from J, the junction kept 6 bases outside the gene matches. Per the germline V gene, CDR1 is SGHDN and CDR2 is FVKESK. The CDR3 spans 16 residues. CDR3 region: CASSRFTSGRSYEQYF. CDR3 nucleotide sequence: TGTGCCAGCAGCCGGTTCACTAGCGGGAGATCCTACGAGCAGTACTTC.

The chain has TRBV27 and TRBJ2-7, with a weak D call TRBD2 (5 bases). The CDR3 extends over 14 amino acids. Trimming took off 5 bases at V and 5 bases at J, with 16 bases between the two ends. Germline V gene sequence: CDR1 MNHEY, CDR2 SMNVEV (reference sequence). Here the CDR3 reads CASSPLAARNEQYF. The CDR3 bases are TGTGCCAGCAGTCCCCTAGCTGCGCGCAACGAGCAGTACTTC.